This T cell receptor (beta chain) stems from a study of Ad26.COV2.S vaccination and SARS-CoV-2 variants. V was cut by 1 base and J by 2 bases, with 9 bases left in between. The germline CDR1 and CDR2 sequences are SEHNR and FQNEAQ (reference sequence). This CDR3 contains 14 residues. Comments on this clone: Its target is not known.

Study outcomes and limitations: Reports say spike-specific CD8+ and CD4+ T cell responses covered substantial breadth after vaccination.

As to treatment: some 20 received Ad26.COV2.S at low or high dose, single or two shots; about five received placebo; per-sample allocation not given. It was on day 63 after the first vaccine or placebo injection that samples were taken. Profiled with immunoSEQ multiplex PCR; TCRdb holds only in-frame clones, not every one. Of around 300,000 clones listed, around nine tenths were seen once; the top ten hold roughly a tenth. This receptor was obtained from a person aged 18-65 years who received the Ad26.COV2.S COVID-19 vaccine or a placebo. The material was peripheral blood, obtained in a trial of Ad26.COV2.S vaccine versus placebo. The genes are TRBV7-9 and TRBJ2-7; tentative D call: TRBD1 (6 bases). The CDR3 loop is CASSLDGGAYEQYF. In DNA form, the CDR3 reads TGTGCCAGCAGCTTAGATGGGGGCGCCTACGAGCAGTACTTC.